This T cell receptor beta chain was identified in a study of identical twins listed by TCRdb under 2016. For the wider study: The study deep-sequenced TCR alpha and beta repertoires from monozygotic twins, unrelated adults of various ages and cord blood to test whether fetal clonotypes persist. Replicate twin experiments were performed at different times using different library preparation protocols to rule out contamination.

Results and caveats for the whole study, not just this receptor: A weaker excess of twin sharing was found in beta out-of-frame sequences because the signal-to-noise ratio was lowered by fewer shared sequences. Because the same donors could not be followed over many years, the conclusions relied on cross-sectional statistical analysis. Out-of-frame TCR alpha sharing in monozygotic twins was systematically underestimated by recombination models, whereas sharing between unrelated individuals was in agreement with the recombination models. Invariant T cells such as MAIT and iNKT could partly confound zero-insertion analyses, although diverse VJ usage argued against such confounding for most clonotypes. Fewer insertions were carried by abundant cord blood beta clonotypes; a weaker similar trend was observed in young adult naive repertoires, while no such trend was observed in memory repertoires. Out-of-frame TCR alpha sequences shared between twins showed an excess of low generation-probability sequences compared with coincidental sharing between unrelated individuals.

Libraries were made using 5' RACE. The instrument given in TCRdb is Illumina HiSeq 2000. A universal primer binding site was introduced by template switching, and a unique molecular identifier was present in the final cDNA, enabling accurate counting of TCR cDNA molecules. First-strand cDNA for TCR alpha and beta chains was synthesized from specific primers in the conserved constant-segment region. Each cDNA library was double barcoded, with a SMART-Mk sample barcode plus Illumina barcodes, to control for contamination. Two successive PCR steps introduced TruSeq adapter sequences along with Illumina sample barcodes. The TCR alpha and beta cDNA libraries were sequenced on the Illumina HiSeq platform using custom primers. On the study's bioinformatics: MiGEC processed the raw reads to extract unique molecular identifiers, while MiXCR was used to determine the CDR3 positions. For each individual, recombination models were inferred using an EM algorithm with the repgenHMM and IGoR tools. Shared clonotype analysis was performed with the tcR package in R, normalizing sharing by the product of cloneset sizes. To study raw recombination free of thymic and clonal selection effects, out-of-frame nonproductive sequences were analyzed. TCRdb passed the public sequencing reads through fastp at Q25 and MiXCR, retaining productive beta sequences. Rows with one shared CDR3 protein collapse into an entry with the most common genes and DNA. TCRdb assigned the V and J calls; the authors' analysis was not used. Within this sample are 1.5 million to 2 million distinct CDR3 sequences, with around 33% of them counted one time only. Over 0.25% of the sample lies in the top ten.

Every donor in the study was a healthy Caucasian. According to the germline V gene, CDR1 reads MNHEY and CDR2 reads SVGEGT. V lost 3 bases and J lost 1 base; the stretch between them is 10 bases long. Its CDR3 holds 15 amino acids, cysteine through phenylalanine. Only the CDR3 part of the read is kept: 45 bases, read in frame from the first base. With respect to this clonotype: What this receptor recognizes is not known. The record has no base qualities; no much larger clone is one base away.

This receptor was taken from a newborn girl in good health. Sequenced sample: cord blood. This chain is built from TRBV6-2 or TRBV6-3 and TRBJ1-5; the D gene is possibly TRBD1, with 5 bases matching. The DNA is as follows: TGTGCCAGCAGTTATAACAGGCGAAGCAATCAGCCCCAGCATTTT. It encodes CASSYNRRSNQPQHF.